Listed below are T cell receptor beta chains from one sample, sequenced in a study of cytomegalovirus exposure and HLA in healthy donors. Libraries were prepared by immunoSEQ multiplex PCR; TCRdb keeps only in-frame clonotypes and omits some of them. The sample carries about 180,000 clones, 80% recorded once. The sequencing input was PBMCs. The receptors derive from a girl aged 5-17 years in good health and CMV-seropositive. Both conserved end residues are part of each CDR3. D genes are given only for firm matches. Size values are once, few and many counts, or a class for expanded clones, and some rows have none.

TRBD1	TRBV11-1	TRBJ2-7	-	TGTGCCAGCAGCTTAGCCCTACGACAGGGTGTCAACGAGCAGTACTTC	CASSLALRQGVNEQYF
-	TRBV5-1	TRBJ1-4	-	TGCGCCAGCAGTGAACGCAGTGAAAAACTGTTTTTT	CASSERSEKLFF
-	TRBV9	TRBJ2-7	-	TGTGCCAGCAGCGCATCTTCCCGTGCGAACTCCTACGAGCAGTACTTC	CASSASSRANSYEQYF
TRBD1	TRBV10-3	TRBJ1-1	-	TGTGCCATCAGTCCCGGGACAGGGAGAAAGGGTGGGAACACTGAAGCTTTCTTT	CAISPGTGRKGGNTEAFF
TRBD1	TRBV27	TRBJ2-7	-	TGTGCCAGCAGTTTGACAGGGTCCTACGAGCAGTACTTC	CASSLTGSYEQYF
TRBD2	TRBV9	TRBJ2-3	-	TGTGCCAGCAGCCGCTCCCTTTGGGTGGCGGGAGGATCAGATACGCAGTATTTT	CASSRSLWVAGGSDTQYF
-	TRBV2	TRBJ2-3	-	TGTGCCAGCATCCGGGACACTTTTTACCGCACAGATACGCAGTATTTT	CASIRDTFYRTDTQYF
-	TRBV6-5	TRBJ2-3	-	TGTGCCAGCAAGAGCGACCGCGGCACAGATACGCAGTATTTT	CASKSDRGTDTQYF
TRBD1	TRBV6-6	TRBJ2-7	-	TGTGCCAGCAGTGGACAGGGCGTCGTCCACGAGCAGTACTTC	CASSGQGVVHEQYF
TRBD1	TRBV5-5	TRBJ2-2	-	TGTGCCAGCACCTACAGGGGGCATAACACCGGGGAGCTGTTTTTT	CASTYRGHNTGELFF
-	TRBV30	TRBJ2-7	-	-	CAWASGTGLQDF
TRBD2	TRBV5-4	TRBJ2-7	-	TGTGCCAGCAGCTCGGGACTAGCGGGCTCCTACGAGCAGTACTTC	CASSSGLAGSYEQYF
-	TRBV11-2	TRBJ1-5	-	TGTGCCAGCAGATCAGGGCGGGGGCGCGGAAATCAGCCCCAGCATTTT	CASRSGRGRGNQPQHF
-	TRBV10-2	TRBJ1-1	-	TGCGCCAGCAGCTCCGGGTGGCGGGGCCGGACTGAAGCTTTCTTT	CASSSGWRGRTEAFF
TRBD2	TRBV10-3	TRBJ2-7	few	TGTGCCATCAGTGATAGAAGGGAGGGAATCAACGAGCAGTACTTC	CAISDRREGINEQYF
TRBD1	TRBV5-4	TRBJ1-2	-	TGTGCCATTCCGACCCATACCCTTCCGGGACAGGGAAGTGGCTACACCTTC	CAIPTHTLPGQGSGYTF
TRBD2	TRBV5-1	TRBJ2-7	few	TGCGCCAGCAGCTTGGCCCCCGGACTAGCGGGAGCCTACGAGCAGTACTTC	CASSLAPGLAGAYEQYF
-	TRBV7-9	TRBJ2-2	-	TGTGCCAAGTCGGGGACTGCGAACACCGGGGAGCTGTTTTTT	CAKSGTANTGELFF
-	TRBV29-1	TRBJ2-1	-	TGCAGCGTTGAAGAATGGCGGTCCTCCTCCTCCTACAATGAGCAGTTCTTC	CSVEEWRSSSSYNEQFF
TRBD2	TRBV2	TRBJ2-3	few	TGTTCTACGGAACTAGCGGGAGATACAGATACGCAGTATTTT	CSTELAGDTDTQYF
TRBD1	TRBV10-3	TRBJ2-1	-	TGTGCCATAAGACAGGGGCCTCGTTCTGAGCAGTTCTTC	CAIRQGPRSEQFF
TRBD2	TRBV7-8	TRBJ2-5	-	TGTGCCAGCAGCTTAGCCCGTCTAGCGGGAGTCGGAGAGACCCAGTACTTC	CASSLARLAGVGETQYF
TRBD1	TRBV19	TRBJ1-1	-	TGTGCCAGTAGAGGGGGCAGGATGAACACTGGAGCTTTCTTT	CASRGGRMNTGAFF
-	TRBV11-2	TRBJ1-1	-	TGTGCCAGCAGCGGCCAGAACACTGAAGCTTTCTTT	CASSGQNTEAFF
-	TRBV7-8	TRBJ1-1	-	TGTGCCAGCAGCCCCGTGGGGGCCGCTGAAGCTTTCTTT	CASSPVGAAEAFF
-	TRBV5-1	TRBJ2-7	-	TGCGCCAGCAGCTTCGGTAAGACATACACCTACGAGCAGTACTTC	CASSFGKTYTYEQYF
-	TRBV7-8	TRBJ1-2	-	TGTGCCAGCAGCCGAATCAGGGAAGGCTATGGCTACACCTTC	CASSRIREGYGYTF
-	TRBV7-9	TRBJ2-7	-	TGTGCCAGCAGCTTGCGGGACAGTACCTACGAGCAGTACTTC	CASSLRDSTYEQYF
-	TRBV30	TRBJ1-2	-	TGTGCCTGGAGTCCCAGGGCAGCCACCTATGGCTACACCTTC	CAWSPRAATYGYTF
-	TRBV7-9	TRBJ1-1	-	TGTGCCAGCAGCTTAACTCAGGGGTCGAACACTGAAGCTTTCTTT	CASSLTQGSNTEAFF
-	TRBV6-6	TRBJ2-3	-	TGTGCCAGCAGCGCCAGGGGTGCAGATACGCAGTATTTT	CASSARGADTQYF
TRBD2	TRBV2	TRBJ2-7	-	TGTGCCAGCAGTGATCTCCTAGCGGGAAGCTCCTACGAGCAGTACTTC	CASSDLLAGSSYEQYF
TRBD1	TRBV28	TRBJ1-4	-	TGTGCCAGCAGTCGACAGGGTTCTAATGAAAAACTGTTTTTT	CASSRQGSNEKLFF
TRBD1	TRBV5-1	TRBJ2-7	-	TGCGCCAGCAGCTTGGGGACAGGGTACGAGTACGAGCAGTACTTC	CASSLGTGYEYEQYF
-	TRBV15	TRBJ2-2	-	TGTGCCACCAGCAGAGAGTTGGGGGCGCCCGGGGAGCTGTTTTTT	CATSRELGAPGELFF
TRBD1	TRBV2	TRBJ1-2	-	TGTGCCAGCAGGAGGTGGGACAGGGTCGATGGCTACACCTTC	CASRRWDRVDGYTF
-	TRBV5-1	TRBJ2-7	few	TGCGCCAGCAGCTTGACAGGCTCCTACGAGCAGTACTTC	CASSLTGSYEQYF
-	TRBV4-1	TRBJ2-1	few	TGCGCCAGCAGCCAAGAAGGGGTTATGAACAATGAGCAGTTCTTC	CASSQEGVMNNEQFF
TRBD1	TRBV5-1	TRBJ2-3	-	TGCGCCAGCAGCTCTCGGACAGGGGGGAGAACAGATACGCAGTATTTT	CASSSRTGGRTDTQYF
TRBD1	TRBV19	TRBJ1-5	-	TGTGCCAGTAGTATCTTGAACAGGGGATGCCATCAGCCCCAGCATTTT	CASSILNRGCHQPQHF
TRBD2	TRBV7-6	TRBJ2-3	-	TGTGCCAGCAGCTTAGAGGCGGCGGGAGGTTTCGCAGATACGCAGTATTTT	CASSLEAAGGFADTQYF
TRBD1	TRBV2	TRBJ1-2	-	TGTGCCAGCAGAGAATTGACAGGGGGATATGGCTACACCTTC	CASRELTGGYGYTF
-	TRBV10-1	TRBJ2-3	-	TGCGCCAGCAGTCCTGCCGGGACACTGATCCGTAGCACAGATACGCAGTATTTT	CASSPAGTLIRSTDTQYF
TRBD1	TRBV27	TRBJ2-1	-	TGTGCCAGCAGTTTGGTTTCGGGACAGGGTTCGAATGAGCAGTTCTTC	CASSLVSGQGSNEQFF
TRBD2	TRBV11-2	TRBJ2-1	few	TGTGCCAGCAGCCCGGGACTAGCGGGACCACCGGTCTTC	CASSPGLAGPPVF
TRBD1	TRBV9	TRBJ2-7	-	TGTGCCAGCAGCGCCGGACAGGGCGGCGAGCAGTACTTC	CASSAGQGGEQYF
TRBD2	TRBV10-3	TRBJ2-1	-	TGTGCCATCGGGGCGGGAGTGACCAATGAGCAGTTCTTC	CAIGAGVTNEQFF
TRBD1	TRBV6-1	TRBJ1-1	-	TGTGCCAGCAGTGAAGCGGGGGACAGTGAAGCTTTCTTT	CASSEAGDSEAFF
-	TRBV7-7	TRBJ2-1	-	TGTGCCAGCAGCTCCGCCCCCGGGCAGGGTGAGCAGTTCTTC	CASSSAPGQGEQFF
TRBD2	TRBV13	TRBJ2-1	few	TGTGCCAGCAGCTCAGACCTAGCGGGAGTCGATGAGCAGTTCTTC	CASSSDLAGVDEQFF
-	TRBV19	TRBJ2-7	-	TGTGCCAGTAGTATCGATCGCCCGGGACACCGATACGAGCAGTACTTC	CASSIDRPGHRYEQYF
TRBD1	TRBV30	TRBJ2-7	-	TGTGCCTGGAGCGGGACAGCGTTGTACGAGCAGTACTTC	CAWSGTALYEQYF
TRBD2	TRBV5-1	TRBJ2-3	-	TGCGCCAGCAGCTTGGGGGGGCTAGCGGGGTCTAGCACAGATACGCAGTATTTT	CASSLGGLAGSSTDTQYF